Described below is a single T cell receptor beta chain sequence and its context. The data are from a study of long-term antiretroviral therapy in people with HIV. Trimming cost V 7 bases and J 4 bases, with 11 bases left between them. This CDR3 contains 14 residues. Germline lookup yields CDR1 LNHDA and CDR2 SQIVND (reference sequence). With survey level as its setting, the immunoSEQ assay was v3.0. Profiling relied on immunoSEQ multiplex PCR, and the TCRdb table lists in-frame clones only, not all of them. The sample has fewer than 25,000 clones, approximately 81% seen once; the top ten hold over 6.5%.

This receptor was identified in a man aged 50 or older with HIV. V usage is TRBV19 and J usage is TRBJ2-6; D is undetermined. The input for sequencing was unsorted PBMCs, taken at the start of antiretroviral therapy. For the CDR3, the DNA is TGTGCCAGTAAGCTAGGAGCGGGGGCCAACGTCCTGACTTTC. Protein: CASKLGAGANVLTF.